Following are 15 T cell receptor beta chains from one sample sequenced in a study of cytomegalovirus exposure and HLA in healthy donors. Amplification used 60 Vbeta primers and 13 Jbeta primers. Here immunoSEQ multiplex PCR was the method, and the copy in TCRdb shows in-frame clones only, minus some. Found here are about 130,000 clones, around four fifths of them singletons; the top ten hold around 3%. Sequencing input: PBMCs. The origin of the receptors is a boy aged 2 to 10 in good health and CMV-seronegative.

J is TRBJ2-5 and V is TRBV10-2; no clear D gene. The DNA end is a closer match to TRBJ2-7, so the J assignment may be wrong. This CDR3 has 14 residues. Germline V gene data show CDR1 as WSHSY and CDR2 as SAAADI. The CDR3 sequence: CASSEYGGSYEQYF. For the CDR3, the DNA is TGCGCCAGCAGTGAGTATGGCGGCTCCTACGAGCAGTACTTC.

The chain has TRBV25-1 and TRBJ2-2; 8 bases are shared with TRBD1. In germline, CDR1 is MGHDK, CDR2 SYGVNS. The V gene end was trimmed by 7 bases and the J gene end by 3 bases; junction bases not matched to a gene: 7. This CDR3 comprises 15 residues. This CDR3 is CASNEGQVDTGELFF. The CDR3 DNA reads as TGTGCCAGCAATGAGGGACAGGTGGACACCGGGGAGCTGTTTTTT.

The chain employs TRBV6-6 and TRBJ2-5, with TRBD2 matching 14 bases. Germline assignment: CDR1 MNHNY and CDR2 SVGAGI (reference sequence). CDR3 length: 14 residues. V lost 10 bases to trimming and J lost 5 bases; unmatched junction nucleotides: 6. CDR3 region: CATGLAGGGETQYF. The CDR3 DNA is TGTGCCACAGGACTAGCGGGAGGTGGGGAGACCCAGTACTTC.

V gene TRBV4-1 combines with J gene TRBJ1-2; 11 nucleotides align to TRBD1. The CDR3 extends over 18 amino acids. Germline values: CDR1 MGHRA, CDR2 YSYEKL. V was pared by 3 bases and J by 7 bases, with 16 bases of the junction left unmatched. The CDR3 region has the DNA TGCGCCAGCAGCCAGATAGGACAGGGGGCGCAAATTAGATGTGGCTACACCTTC. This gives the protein CASSQIGQGAQIRCGYTF.

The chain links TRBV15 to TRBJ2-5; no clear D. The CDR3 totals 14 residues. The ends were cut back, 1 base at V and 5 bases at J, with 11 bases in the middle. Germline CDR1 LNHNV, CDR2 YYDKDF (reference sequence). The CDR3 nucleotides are TGTGCCACCAGCAGAGGGAGTCTTGGGGAGACCCAGTACTTC. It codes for CATSRGSLGETQYF.

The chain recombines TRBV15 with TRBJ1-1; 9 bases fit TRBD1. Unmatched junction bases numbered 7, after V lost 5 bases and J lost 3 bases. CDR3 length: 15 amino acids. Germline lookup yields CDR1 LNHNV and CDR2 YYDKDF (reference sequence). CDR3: CATSGGQGVDTEAFF. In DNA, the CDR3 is TGTGCCACCAGCGGGGGACAGGGCGTGGACACTGAAGCTTTCTTT.

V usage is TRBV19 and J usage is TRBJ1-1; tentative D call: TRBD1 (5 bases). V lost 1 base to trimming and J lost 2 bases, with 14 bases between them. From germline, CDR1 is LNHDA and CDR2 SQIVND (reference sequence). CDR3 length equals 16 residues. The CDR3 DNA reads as TGTGCCAGTAGTATAGGGGACCGGGACTTAAACACTGAAGCTTTCTTT. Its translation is CASSIGDRDLNTEAFF.

The CDR3 nucleotides are TGTGCCAGCATTGTGGGGGGGGGTCTATCGAACACTGAAGCTTTCTTT. Encoded protein: CASIVGGGLSNTEAFF. The chain is built from TRBV2 and TRBJ1-1, with D possibly matching TRBD1 (5 bases). The CDR3 has 16 amino acids. V was shortened by 7 bases and J by 1 base, with 19 bases between the two germline ends. The germline CDR1 and CDR2 sequences are SNHLY and FYNNEI.

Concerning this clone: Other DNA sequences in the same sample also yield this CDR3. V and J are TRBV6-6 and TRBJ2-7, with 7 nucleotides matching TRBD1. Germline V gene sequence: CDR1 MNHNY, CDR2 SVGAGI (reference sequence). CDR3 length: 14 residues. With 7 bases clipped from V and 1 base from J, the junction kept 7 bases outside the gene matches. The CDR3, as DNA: TGTGCCAGCACCTTACAGGGGTTTTCCTACGAGCAGTACTTC. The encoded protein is CASTLQGFSYEQYF.

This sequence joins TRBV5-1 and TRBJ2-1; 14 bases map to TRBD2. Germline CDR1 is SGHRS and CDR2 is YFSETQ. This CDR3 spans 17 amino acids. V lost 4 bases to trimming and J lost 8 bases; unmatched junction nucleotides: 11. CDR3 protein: CASSPPTSGGDYDEQFF. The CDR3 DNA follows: TGCGCCAGCAGCCCGCCGACTAGCGGGGGGGATTATGATGAGCAGTTCTTC.

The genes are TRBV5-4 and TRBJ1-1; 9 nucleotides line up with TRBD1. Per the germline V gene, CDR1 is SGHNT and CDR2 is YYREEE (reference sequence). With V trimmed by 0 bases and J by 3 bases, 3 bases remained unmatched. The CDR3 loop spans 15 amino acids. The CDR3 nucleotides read TGTGCCAGCAGCTTGGGGACAGGGGCTCACACTGAAGCTTTCTTT. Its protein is CASSLGTGAHTEAFF.

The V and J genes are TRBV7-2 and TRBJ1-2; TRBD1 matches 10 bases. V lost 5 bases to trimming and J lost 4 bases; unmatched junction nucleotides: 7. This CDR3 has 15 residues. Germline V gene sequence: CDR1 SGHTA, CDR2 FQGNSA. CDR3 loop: CASSLTGGGTYGYTF. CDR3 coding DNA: TGTGCCAGCAGCCTGACAGGGGGCGGGACCTATGGCTACACCTTC.

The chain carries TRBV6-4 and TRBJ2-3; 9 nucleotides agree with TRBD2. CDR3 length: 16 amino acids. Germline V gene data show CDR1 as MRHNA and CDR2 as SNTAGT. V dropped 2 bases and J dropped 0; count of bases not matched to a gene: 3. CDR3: CASSDTSGSSTDTQYF. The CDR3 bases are TGTGCCAGCAGTGACACTAGCGGGTCTAGCACAGATACGCAGTATTTT.

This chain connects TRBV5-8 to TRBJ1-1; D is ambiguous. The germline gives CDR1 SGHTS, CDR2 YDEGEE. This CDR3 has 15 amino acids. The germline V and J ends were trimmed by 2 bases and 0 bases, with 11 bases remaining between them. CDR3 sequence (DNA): TGTGCCAGCAGCTTTGAAGGACTGCTGAACACTGAAGCTTTCTTT. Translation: CASSFEGLLNTEAFF.

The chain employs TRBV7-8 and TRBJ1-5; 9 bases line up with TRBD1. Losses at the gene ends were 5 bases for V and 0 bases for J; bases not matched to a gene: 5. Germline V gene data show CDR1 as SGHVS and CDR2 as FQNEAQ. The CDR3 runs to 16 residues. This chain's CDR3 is CASSKMTGGSNQPQHF. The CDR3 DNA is TGTGCCAGCAGCAAAATGACAGGGGGTAGCAATCAGCCCCAGCATTTT.